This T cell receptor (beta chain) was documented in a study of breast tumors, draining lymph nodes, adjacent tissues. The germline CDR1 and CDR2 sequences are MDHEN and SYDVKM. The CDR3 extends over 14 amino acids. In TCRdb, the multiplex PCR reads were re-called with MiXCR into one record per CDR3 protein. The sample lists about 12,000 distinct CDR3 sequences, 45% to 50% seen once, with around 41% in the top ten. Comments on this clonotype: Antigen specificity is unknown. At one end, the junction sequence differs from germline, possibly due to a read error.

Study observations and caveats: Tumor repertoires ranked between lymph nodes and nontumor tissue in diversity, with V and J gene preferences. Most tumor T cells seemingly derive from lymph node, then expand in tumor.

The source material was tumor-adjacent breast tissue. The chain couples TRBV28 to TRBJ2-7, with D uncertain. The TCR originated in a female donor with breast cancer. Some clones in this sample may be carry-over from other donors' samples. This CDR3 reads CVSSAPSLAYEQYF. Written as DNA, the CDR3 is TGCGTCAGCAGTGCCCCCTCGCTAGCCTACGAGCAGTACTTC.